The next 6 T cell receptor beta chains were all read from a single sample in a study of blood T cell repertoires in COVID-19. Profiling relied on immunoSEQ multiplex PCR, and the TCRdb table lists in-frame clones only, not all of them. The sample holds approximately 260,000 clones, 84% seen once. Sequencing was done on a sample of PBMCs or T cells enriched from blood (not recorded which). All receptors come from a man in his fifties or sixties who had recovered from COVID-19.

This clone was picked up a small number of times. The rearrangement links TRBV4-2 to TRBJ1-5; TRBD1 agrees at 9 bases. Per germline, CDR1 LGHNA and CDR2 YNFKEQ. J lost 4 bases, V lost 4 bases, and 8 bases had no gene match. The CDR3 length is 16 residues. CDR3: CASSPTGTGINQPQHF. CDR3 in DNA: TGTGCCAGCAGCCCAACCGGGACAGGGATTAATCAGCCCCAGCATTTT.

The V and J genes are TRBV9 and TRBJ2-7; 13 bases match TRBD2. The CDR3 spans 17 residues. Germline CDR1 SGDLS, CDR2 YYNGEE. With V trimmed by 0 bases and J by 2 bases, 5 bases remained unmatched. CDR3 in amino acids: CASSVGTSGRRAYEQYF. The CDR3 region has the DNA TGTGCCAGCAGCGTAGGGACTAGCGGGAGAAGGGCCTACGAGCAGTACTTC.

The chain combines TRBV6-2 or TRBV6-3 with TRBJ2-5; TRBD1 agrees at 9 bases. Germline V gives CDR1 MNHEY, CDR2 SVGEGT. CDR3 size: 15 residues. The V gene end was trimmed by 5 bases and the J gene end by 5 bases; junction bases not matched to a gene: 9. In DNA form, the CDR3 reads TGTGCCAGCAGTCCGGAGACAGGGGGTGGCGAGACCCAGTACTTC. Amino acids: CASSPETGGGETQYF.

The chain recombines TRBV4-2 with TRBJ2-3; D possibly corresponds to TRBD2 (6 bases). V shed 1 base and J shed 6 bases, with 20 bases lying between them. The germline V gene has CDR1 LGHNA and CDR2 YNFKEQ. CDR3 size: 17 residues. CDR3 sequence: CASSQVPRGLGGDTQYF. Written as DNA, the CDR3 is TGTGCCAGCAGCCAAGTCCCCCGAGGACTTGGGGGGGATACGCAGTATTTT.

This clone was seen only once. This chain connects TRBV15 to TRBJ1-2, with D unresolved. CDR3 length: 12 amino acids. V was clipped by 4 bases and J by 4 bases, with 7 bases between them. Germline CDR1 and CDR2: LNHNV and YYDKDF (reference sequence). CDR3 nucleotide sequence: TGTGCCACCAGCACAGGAGGCTATGGCTACACCTTC. It translates to CATSTGGYGYTF.

V gene TRBV19 combines with J gene TRBJ2-3, with a possible D match to TRBD1 (6 bases). CDR3 length equals 15 residues. V dropped 3 bases and J dropped 4 bases, with 14 bases sitting between them. Germline V CDR1 and CDR2: LNHDA, SQIVND (reference sequence). DNA of the CDR3: TGTGCCAGTAGTATGACAGGCCATGCACCAGATACGCAGTATTTT. Protein sequence: CASSMTGHAPDTQYF.